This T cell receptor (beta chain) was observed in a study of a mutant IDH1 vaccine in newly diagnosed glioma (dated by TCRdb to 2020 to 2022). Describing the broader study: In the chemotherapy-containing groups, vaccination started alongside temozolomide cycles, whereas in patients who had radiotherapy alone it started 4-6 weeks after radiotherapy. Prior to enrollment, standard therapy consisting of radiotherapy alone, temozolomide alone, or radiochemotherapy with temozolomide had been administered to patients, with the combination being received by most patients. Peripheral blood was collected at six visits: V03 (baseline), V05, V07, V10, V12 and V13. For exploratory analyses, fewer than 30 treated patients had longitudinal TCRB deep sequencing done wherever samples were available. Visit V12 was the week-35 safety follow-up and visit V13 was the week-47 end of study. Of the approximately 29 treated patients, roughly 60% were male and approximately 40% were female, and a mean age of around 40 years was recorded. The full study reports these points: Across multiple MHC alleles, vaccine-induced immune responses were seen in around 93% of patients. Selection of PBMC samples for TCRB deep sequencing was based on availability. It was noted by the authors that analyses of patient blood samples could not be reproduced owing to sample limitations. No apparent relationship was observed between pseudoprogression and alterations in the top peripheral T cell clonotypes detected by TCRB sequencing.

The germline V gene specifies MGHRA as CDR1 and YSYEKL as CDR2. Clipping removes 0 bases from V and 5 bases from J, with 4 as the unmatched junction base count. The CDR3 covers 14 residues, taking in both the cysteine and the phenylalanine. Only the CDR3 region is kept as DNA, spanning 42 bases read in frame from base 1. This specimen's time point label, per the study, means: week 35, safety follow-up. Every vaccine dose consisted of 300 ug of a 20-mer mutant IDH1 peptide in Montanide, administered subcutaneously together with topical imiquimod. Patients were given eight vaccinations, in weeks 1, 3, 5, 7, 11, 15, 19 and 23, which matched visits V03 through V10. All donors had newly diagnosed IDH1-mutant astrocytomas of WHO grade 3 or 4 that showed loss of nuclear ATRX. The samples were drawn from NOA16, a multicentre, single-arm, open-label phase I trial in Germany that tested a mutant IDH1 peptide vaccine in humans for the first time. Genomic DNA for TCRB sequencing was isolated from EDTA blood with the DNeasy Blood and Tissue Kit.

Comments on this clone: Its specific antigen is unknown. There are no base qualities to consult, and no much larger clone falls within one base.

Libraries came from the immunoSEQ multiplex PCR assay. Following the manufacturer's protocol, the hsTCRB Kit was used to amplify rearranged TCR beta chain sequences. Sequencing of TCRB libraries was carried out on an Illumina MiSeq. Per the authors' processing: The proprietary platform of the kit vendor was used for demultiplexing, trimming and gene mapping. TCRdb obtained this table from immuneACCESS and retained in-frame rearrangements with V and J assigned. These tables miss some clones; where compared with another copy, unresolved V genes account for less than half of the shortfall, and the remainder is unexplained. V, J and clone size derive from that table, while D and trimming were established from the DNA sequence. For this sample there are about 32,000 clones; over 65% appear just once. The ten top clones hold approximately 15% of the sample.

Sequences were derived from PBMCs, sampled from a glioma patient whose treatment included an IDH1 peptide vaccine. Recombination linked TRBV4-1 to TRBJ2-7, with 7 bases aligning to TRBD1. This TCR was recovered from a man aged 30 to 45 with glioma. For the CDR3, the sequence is CASSQEDRAHEQYF. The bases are TGCGCCAGCAGCCAAGAAGACAGGGCCCACGAGCAGTACTTC.